This is a list of T cell receptor beta chains from one sample in a study of cytomegalovirus exposure and HLA in healthy donors. Assay: immunoSEQ multiplex PCR; the TCRdb copy retains only in-frame clones and omits some. The table has approximately 130,000 clones, about 80% seen once; the top ten hold around 1.2%. Sequenced material: PBMCs. Receptor source: a man in his fifties in good health and CMV-seronegative. CDR3s include the opening cysteine and the closing phenylalanine or tryptophan. Each record gives: D gene, V gene, J gene, clone size, CDR3 DNA, CDR3 protein. A D gene is named only where the DNA matches it firmly. Only some rows state a clone size, as once, few, many or a class for expanded clones.

TRBD1	TRBV9	TRBJ1-4	.	TGTGCCAGCAGCGTCGGGACAGATCCTAATGAAAAACTGTTTTTT	CASSVGTDPNEKLFF
TRBD2	TRBV9	TRBJ2-1	.	TGTGCCAGCAGCCCGGGACTAGCGAGCTACAATGAGCAGTTCTTC	CASSPGLASYNEQFF
.	TRBV20-1	TRBJ2-5	.	TGCAGTGCTAGAGATCGAGAGACCCAGTACTTC	CSARDRETQYF
TRBD2	TRBV28	TRBJ2-5	few	TGTGCCACAAAGACTAGCGGGAGGGCCGGAGAGACCCAGTACTTC	CATKTSGRAGETQYF
.	TRBV11-2	TRBJ1-2	.	TGTGCCAGCAGCGGGGTTTCGGGGAGAGACGGCTACACCTTC	CASSGVSGRDGYTF
TRBD2	TRBV19	TRBJ2-3	.	TGTGCCAGTAGTGGCGGGACTAGCGGGACCCCTAGCACAGATACGCAGTATTTT	CASSGGTSGTPSTDTQYF
.	TRBV6-5	TRBJ2-2	.	TGTGCCAGCAGTTACGGAGGCTCCGGGGAGCTGTTTTTT	CASSYGGSGELFF
TRBD1	TRBV2	TRBJ2-5	few	TGTGCCAGCAGGTTCCCAGGGGGTCCCCAAGAGACCCAGTACTTC	CASRFPGGPQETQYF
TRBD1	TRBV7-2	TRBJ2-2	once	TGTGCCAGCAGCTTCTACAGGGGGCAAGGCGGGGAGCTGTTTTTT	CASSFYRGQGGELFF
.	TRBV9	TRBJ1-1	.	TGTGCCAGCAGCGTAGGTGGGGAGACTGAAGCTTTCTTT	CASSVGGETEAFF
TRBD1	TRBV6-5	TRBJ1-2	.	TGTGCCAGCAGAGTTGGACAGGACTATGGCTACACCTTC	CASRVGQDYGYTF
TRBD2	TRBV28	TRBJ2-7	.	TGTGCCAGCAGTGGGCTGATAGGGACTAGTGCGTACTACGAGCAGTACTTC	CASSGLIGTSAYYEQYF
TRBD2	TRBV5-8	TRBJ2-3	.	TGTGCCAGCAGCTTGGAACGGACTAGCGGGAAGTCAGATACGCAGTATTTT	CASSLERTSGKSDTQYF
TRBD1	TRBV29-1	TRBJ2-1	.	TGCAGCGTTAAAGAGACAGGGGGCCCTCGCTCCTACAATGAGCAGTTCTTC	CSVKETGGPRSYNEQFF
TRBD2	TRBV4-1	TRBJ2-3	.	TGCGCCAGCAGCCAGTCCGGACTAGCGGGAGCGGGCACAGATACGCAGTATTTT	CASSQSGLAGAGTDTQYF
TRBD1	TRBV5-1	TRBJ2-3	.	TGCGCCAGCAGCCGGGACAGGGGGACAGATACGCAGTATTTT	CASSRDRGTDTQYF
.	TRBV11-1	TRBJ2-1	.	TGTGCCAGCAGCTTAAACGCGGCAGGGGACCCCCGGGGCAATGAGCAGTTCTTC	CASSLNAAGDPRGNEQFF
.	TRBV4-2	TRBJ2-7	.	TGTGCCAGCAGCCGGGAGACGGGAGCGATCGAAGTGCAGTACTTC	CASSRETGAIEVQYF
.	TRBV7-2	TRBJ1-5	few	TGTGCCAGCAGCCCCGGCGGGGCTTCCAATCAGCCCCAGCATTTT	CASSPGGASNQPQHF
.	TRBV28	TRBJ2-2	.	TGTGCCAGCAGCGGGACCGGGGAGCTGTTTTTT	CASSGTGELFF
TRBD1	TRBV2	TRBJ1-5	.	TGTGCCAGCAGTAGGGACAGAACAGATCAGCCCCAGCATTTT	CASSRDRTDQPQHF
.	TRBV7-2	TRBJ2-1	.	TGTGCCAGCAGCTTAGGCGGTCACTCCTACAATGAGCAGTTCTTC	CASSLGGHSYNEQFF
TRBD1	TRBV28	TRBJ1-1	.	TGTGCCAGCAGGCGGGACAGCATGAACACTGAAGCTTTCTTT	CASRRDSMNTEAFF
TRBD1	TRBV6-6	TRBJ2-7	.	TGTGCCAGCAGTTATATGCAGGGGGCCTACGAGCAGTACTTC	CASSYMQGAYEQYF
TRBD2	TRBV7-2	TRBJ2-1	few	TGTGCCAGCAGCTTAGGGACTAGCGGGAGTTACAATGAGCAGTTCTTC	CASSLGTSGSYNEQFF
TRBD2	TRBV27	TRBJ2-7	.	TGTGCCAGCAGTTTATATCCTGAAGTCCAGGGGTCCCCCTGGGCGGGAGGTTCCTACGAGCAGTACTTC	CASSLYPEVQGSPWAGGSYEQYF
TRBD1	TRBV10-3	TRBJ1-4	.	TGTGCCATCAGTGAGTCGCTCGGGACAGACTCTGAAAAACTGTTTTTT	CAISESLGTDSEKLFF
TRBD1	TRBV11-3	TRBJ2-1	few	TGTGCCAGCAGCCTGGGACAGGGCCTCTACAATGAGCAGTTCTTC	CASSLGQGLYNEQFF
.	TRBV7-6	TRBJ2-7	few	TGTGCCAGCAGCTTAGCCAACGAGGAGCAGTACTTC	CASSLANEEQYF
.	TRBV5-1	TRBJ2-7	.	TGCGCCAGCAGCTTAATCAGGGGTGGCGAGCAGTACTTC	CASSLIRGGEQYF
TRBD1	TRBV19	TRBJ1-1	.	TGTGCCAGTATCCCGGACAGGGGAGGCAACACTGAAGCTTTCTTT	CASIPDRGGNTEAFF
.	TRBV30	TRBJ1-5	few	TGTGCCTGGAGTGTAATGTCAAGCAATCAGCCCCAGCATTTT	CAWSVMSSNQPQHF
.	TRBV28	TRBJ2-3	.	TGTGCCAGCAGTTCGGTAGCAGATACGCAGTATTTT	CASSSVADTQYF
TRBD1	TRBV29-1	TRBJ2-5	.	TGCAGCGTCAAAACAGGGGGTGGGCAAGAGACCCAGTACTTC	CSVKTGGGQETQYF
TRBD2	TRBV15	TRBJ2-5	.	TGTGCCACCAGCAGACCTCACGGGACTAGCGGGGACCAAGAGACCCAGTACTTC	CATSRPHGTSGDQETQYF
TRBD2	TRBV5-1	TRBJ2-7	.	TGCGCCAGCAGCTTGGGGCCGGGACTAACAAACGAGCAGTACTTC	CASSLGPGLTNEQYF
.	TRBV25-1	TRBJ2-7	.	TGTGCCAGCAGCTCTTATCCTGGTGGGGGCCGAGGCTCCTACGAGCAGTACTTC	CASSSYPGGGRGSYEQYF
.	TRBV20-1	TRBJ1-4	.	TGCAGTGCTCCCCTCGGGGAAAAACTGTTTTTT	CSAPLGEKLFF
.	TRBV27	TRBJ1-2	.	TGTGCCAGCAGCCTAACGTCGGGTAGCTATGGCTACACCTTC	CASSLTSGSYGYTF
.	TRBV6-5	TRBJ2-7	.	TGTGCCAGCAGTTACAAAGGGGTTTCCGAGCAGTACTTC	CASSYKGVSEQYF
TRBD2	TRBV9	TRBJ2-7	once	TGTGCCAGCAGCCCCCGCTCGGGGGGGATCCTCCTACACGAGCAGTACTTC	CASSPRSGGILLHEQYF
TRBD1	TRBV29-1	TRBJ2-2	once	TGCAGCGTTGGACAGGGGGCACGGGCCGGGGAGCTGTTTTTT	CSVGQGARAGELFF
TRBD1	TRBV19	TRBJ2-2	.	TGTGCCAGTGTGGGGACAGCTTGGACCGGGGAGCTGTTTTTT	CASVGTAWTGELFF
.	TRBV11-2	TRBJ2-7	.	TGTGCCAGCAGCTTTGGGGGGGCTGTAAACTACGAGCGGTACTTC	CASSFGGAVNYERYF
TRBD1	TRBV2	TRBJ2-2	.	TGTGCCAGCACCCAACAGGGGGCGGATACCGGGGAGCTGTTTTTT	CASTQQGADTGELFF
TRBD2	TRBV2	TRBJ2-5	.	TGTGCCAGCGCCAAGGGGCGCGGGAGTGAGACCCAGTACTTC	CASAKGRGSETQYF
.	TRBV6-5	TRBJ1-6	.	TGTGCCAGCAGTTACGGGCAGGGATATTCACCCCTCCACTTT	CASSYGQGYSPLHF
.	TRBV27	TRBJ2-1	.	TGTGCCAGCAGGATGACAGGCCCGTACAATGAGCAGTTCTTC	CASRMTGPYNEQFF